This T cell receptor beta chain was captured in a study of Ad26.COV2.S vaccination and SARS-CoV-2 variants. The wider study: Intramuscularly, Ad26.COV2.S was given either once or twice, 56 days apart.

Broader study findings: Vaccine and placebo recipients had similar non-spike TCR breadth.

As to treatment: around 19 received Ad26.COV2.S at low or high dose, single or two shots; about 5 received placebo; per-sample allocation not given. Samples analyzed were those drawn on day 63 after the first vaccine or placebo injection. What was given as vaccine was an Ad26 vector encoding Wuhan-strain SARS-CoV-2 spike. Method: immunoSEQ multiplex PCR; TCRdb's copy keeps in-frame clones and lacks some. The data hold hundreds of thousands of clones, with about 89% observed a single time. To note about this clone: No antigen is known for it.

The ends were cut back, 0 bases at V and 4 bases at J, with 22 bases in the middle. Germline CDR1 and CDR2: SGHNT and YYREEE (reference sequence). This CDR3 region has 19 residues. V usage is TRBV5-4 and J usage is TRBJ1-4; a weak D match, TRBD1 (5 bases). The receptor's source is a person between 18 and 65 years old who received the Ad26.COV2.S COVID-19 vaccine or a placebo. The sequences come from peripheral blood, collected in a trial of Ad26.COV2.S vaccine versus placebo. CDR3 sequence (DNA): TGTGCCAGCAGCTTGGGCGTGGTGGACACTAAGGAGGGTAATGAAAAACTGTTTTTT. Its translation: CASSLGVVDTKEGNEKLFF.